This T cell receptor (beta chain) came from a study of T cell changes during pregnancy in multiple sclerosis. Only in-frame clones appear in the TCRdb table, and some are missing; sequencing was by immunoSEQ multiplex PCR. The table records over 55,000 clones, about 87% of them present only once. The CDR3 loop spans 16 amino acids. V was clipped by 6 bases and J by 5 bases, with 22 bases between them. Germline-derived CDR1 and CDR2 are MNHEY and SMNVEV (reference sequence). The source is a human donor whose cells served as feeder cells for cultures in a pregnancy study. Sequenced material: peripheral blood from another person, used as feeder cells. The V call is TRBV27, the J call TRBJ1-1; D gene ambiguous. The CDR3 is CASSPVGSAEGTEAFF. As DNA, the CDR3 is TGTGCCAGCAGCCCTGTGGGGTCAGCTGAAGGGACTGAAGCTTTCTTT.